The 10 T cell receptor beta chains below were found in one sample sequenced in a study of blood T cell repertoires in COVID-19. Here immunoSEQ multiplex PCR was the method, and the copy in TCRdb shows in-frame clones only, minus some. The sample contains approximately 260,000 clones, approximately 83% of which appear only once. The sequencing input was peripheral blood. The receptor source for this set is a woman aged 70-85 years with acute or convalescent COVID-19.

This rearrangement joins TRBV11-2 to TRBJ2-1, with 8 bases that match TRBD2. Germline V lookup: CDR1 SGHAT, CDR2 FQNNGV. The CDR3 sequence is 14 residues long. The trim removed 5 bases at V and 4 bases at J, leaving 4 bases unmatched. The CDR3 protein is CASSRLAQYNEQFF. In nucleotides, the CDR3 is TGTGCCAGCAGCCGACTAGCGCAATACAATGAGCAGTTCTTC.

The rearrangement joins TRBV11-2 to TRBJ2-5; possibly TRBD1 for D (6 bases). V was pared by 2 bases and J by 3 bases, with 13 bases between. The CDR3 is made up of 15 amino acids. Germline V gives CDR1 SGHAT, CDR2 FQNNGV. CDR3 protein: CASSLTGRSEETQYF. In DNA form, the CDR3 reads TGTGCCAGCAGCTTAACAGGGCGTTCGGAAGAGACCCAGTACTTC.

The CDR3 sequence is CASSLLTRSTEAFF. Written as DNA, the CDR3 is TGCGCCAGCAGCTTGCTAACCAGGTCCACTGAAGCTTTCTTT. V gene TRBV5-1 combines with J gene TRBJ1-1; D not certain. With 1 base removed from V and 4 bases from J, the gap between germline ends came to 11 bases. The germline V gene encodes CDR1 SGHRS and CDR2 YFSETQ. This CDR3 spans 14 amino acids.

Points on this clone: A far more abundant clone sits one base away, making this likely a read error. The rearrangement links TRBV2 to TRBJ1-1; D possibly corresponds to TRBD1 (6 bases). Germline V gene lookup returns CDR1 SNHLY and CDR2 FYNNEI. The V end lost 4 bases, the J end lost 3 bases, and 9 bases lay between the germline ends. The CDR3 has 13 amino acids. In DNA, the CDR3 is TGTGCCAGCAGTGTGGGGGGGCACACTGAAGCTTTCTTT. Amino acids: CASSVGGHTEAFF.

This chain joins TRBV18 and TRBJ2-2; 7 bases are shared with TRBD2. The CDR3 runs to 17 residues. Trimming took 2 bases from V and 1 from J; bases not matched to a gene: 7. Per the germline V gene, CDR1 is KGHSH and CDR2 is LQKENI. The CDR3 DNA follows: TGTGCCAGCTCACCAAGGGCGGGGGTCCTGAACACCGGGGAGCTGTTTTTT. Translation gives CASSPRAGVLNTGELFF.

This chain links TRBV19 with TRBJ2-2; the match to TRBD1 covers 7 bases. CDR3 length: 16 amino acids. Germline V gene data show CDR1 as LNHDA and CDR2 as SQIVND (reference sequence). The CDR3, as DNA: TGTGGCACGTCTGCAGGGGGTAATTTGAACACCGGGGAGCTGTTTTTT. Amino acid sequence: CGTSAGGNLNTGELFF.

This chain links TRBV6-1 with TRBJ2-3, with D unresolved. The germline V and J ends were trimmed by 1 base and 1 base, with 12 bases remaining between them. The V gene's germline CDR1 is MNHNS and CDR2 SASEGT. The CDR3 has 16 residues. DNA of the CDR3: TGTGCCAGCAGTGAAGGGGCCGGCCGACGCACAGATACGCAGTATTTT. Translation gives CASSEGAGRRTDTQYF.

This clone was observed a single time. The V call is TRBV7-9, the J call TRBJ2-3; no clear D. V lost 1 base, J lost 6 bases, and 14 bases lay in between. In germline, CDR1 is SEHNR, CDR2 FQNEAQ (reference sequence). The CDR3 covers 15 residues. DNA for the CDR3: TGTGCCAGCAGCTTAGGTGAATCCCGCCGGGATACGCAGTATTTT. Its protein product is CASSLGESRRDTQYF.

This clone came up a few times. The genes are TRBV10-3 and TRBJ1-2; maybe TRBD1 (6 bases). Germline V gene lookup returns CDR1 ENHRY and CDR2 SYGVKD. The CDR3 covers 14 residues. With 2 bases removed from V and 8 bases from J, the gap between germline ends came to 15 bases. In nucleotides, the CDR3 is TGTGCCATCAGTGAGCCCCGACAGGTCGGCGGCTACACCTTC. Translating it yields CAISEPRQVGGYTF.

The chain uses TRBV14 and TRBJ1-6, with 7 positions matching TRBD1. Germline CDR1 is SGHDN and CDR2 is FVKESK. V shed 0 bases and J 1 base; nucleotides not matched to a gene: 6. The CDR3 covers 18 residues. The CDR3 loop is CASSQESGGPSYNSPLHF. CDR3 DNA: TGTGCCAGCAGCCAAGAGTCAGGGGGGCCATCCTATAATTCACCCCTCCACTTT.